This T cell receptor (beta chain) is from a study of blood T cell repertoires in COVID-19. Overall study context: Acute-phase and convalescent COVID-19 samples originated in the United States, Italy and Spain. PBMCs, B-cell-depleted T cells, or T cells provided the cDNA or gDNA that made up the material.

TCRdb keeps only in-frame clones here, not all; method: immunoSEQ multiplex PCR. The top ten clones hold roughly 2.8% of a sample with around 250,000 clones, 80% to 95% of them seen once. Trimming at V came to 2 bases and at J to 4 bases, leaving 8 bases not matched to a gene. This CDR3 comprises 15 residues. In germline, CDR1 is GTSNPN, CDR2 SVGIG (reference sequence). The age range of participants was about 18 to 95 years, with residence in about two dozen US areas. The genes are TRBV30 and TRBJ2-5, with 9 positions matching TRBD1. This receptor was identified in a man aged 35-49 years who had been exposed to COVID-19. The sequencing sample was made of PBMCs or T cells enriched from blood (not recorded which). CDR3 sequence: CAWSRTGDGGETQYF. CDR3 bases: TGTGCCTGGAGTCGGACAGGGGACGGGGGAGAGACCCAGTACTTC.